A selection of T cell receptor beta chains follows, all from one sample in a study of T cell repertoires in ileal Crohn's disease. Libraries were prepared by immunoSEQ multiplex PCR; TCRdb keeps only in-frame clonotypes and omits some of them. The table has approximately 13,000 clones, around 84% seen once; the top ten hold 6.5%. Sequenced: ileal tissue. The receptors come from an adult with Crohn's disease. CDR3s include the opening cysteine and the closing phenylalanine or tryptophan. D genes are given only for firm matches. A row's size may be missing; if present it is once, few, many or a size class.

v_gene: TRBV11-2
abundance: NA
d_gene: NA
j_gene: TRBJ2-2
CDR3nt: TGTGCCAGCAGCTTAGATTTGTACAGGGAAACCGGGGAGCTGTTTTTT
CDR3aa: CASSLDLYRETGELFF

v_gene: TRBV4-3
abundance: NA
d_gene: TRBD1
j_gene: TRBJ2-7
CDR3nt: TGCGCCAGCAGCCCCGAGACAGGGGAAGGATCCTACGAGCAGTACTTC
CDR3aa: CASSPETGEGSYEQYF

v_gene: TRBV19
abundance: NA
d_gene: NA
j_gene: TRBJ1-5
CDR3nt: TGTGCCAGTAGTATAAACTATCGGGGTCTTCAGCCCCAGCATTTT
CDR3aa: CASSINYRGLQPQHF

v_gene: TRBV6-1
abundance: NA
d_gene: NA
j_gene: TRBJ2-5
CDR3nt: TGTGCCAGCAGTGAATCTGGGGGCCTGGACTTTCAAGAGACCCAGTACTTC
CDR3aa: CASSESGGLDFQETQYF

v_gene: TRBV28
abundance: NA
d_gene: TRBD2
j_gene: TRBJ2-1
CDR3nt: TGTGCCAGCGGGACTAGCGGGGTCGGTGAGCAGTTCTTC
CDR3aa: CASGTSGVGEQFF

v_gene: TRBV28
abundance: NA
d_gene: NA
j_gene: TRBJ1-6
CDR3nt: TGTGCCAGCAGTTTGGGGGCGGCCGGGAATTCACCCCTCCACTTT
CDR3aa: CASSLGAAGNSPLHF

v_gene: TRBV9
abundance: NA
d_gene: NA
j_gene: TRBJ2-5
CDR3nt: TGTGCCAGCAGCGGGGGCTGGGCCGAGCCGGAGACCCAGTACTTC
CDR3aa: CASSGGWAEPETQYF

v_gene: TRBV11-2
abundance: NA
d_gene: NA
j_gene: TRBJ1-2
CDR3nt: TGTGCGCGGATCGTTGGCTACACCTTC
CDR3aa: CARIVGYTF

v_gene: TRBV11-2
abundance: NA
d_gene: NA
j_gene: TRBJ1-1
CDR3nt: TGTGCCAGCAGCTTAGAGTGGCTGACTGAAGCTTTCTTT
CDR3aa: CASSLEWLTEAFF

v_gene: TRBV28
abundance: NA
d_gene: TRBD1
j_gene: TRBJ1-2
CDR3nt: TGTGCCAGCAGTTCAATAACCATTCAGGGGGTAGGCGGCTACACCTTC
CDR3aa: CASSSITIQGVGGYTF

v_gene: TRBV7-2
abundance: NA
d_gene: TRBD1
j_gene: TRBJ1-5
CDR3nt: TGTGCCAGCAGCCTCTCTGACAGGGTATATCAGCCCCAGCATTTT
CDR3aa: CASSLSDRVYQPQHF

v_gene: TRBV5-8
abundance: NA
d_gene: NA
j_gene: TRBJ1-2
CDR3nt: TGTGCCAGCAGACAATCCCATCGACAGATCAAAGTCTATGGCTACACCTTC
CDR3aa: CASRQSHRQIKVYGYTF

v_gene: TRBV9
abundance: NA
d_gene: NA
j_gene: TRBJ2-7
CDR3nt: TGTGCCAGCAGCCCCGTCTTTAGCTCCTACGAGCAGTACTTC
CDR3aa: CASSPVFSSYEQYF

v_gene: TRBV4-3
abundance: few
d_gene: TRBD2
j_gene: TRBJ2-1
CDR3nt: TGCGCCAGCAGCCGGGCTGGGGCAGCGGGGGGTGTCCTCTTC
CDR3aa: CASSRAGAAGGVLF

v_gene: TRBV30
abundance: NA
d_gene: TRBD2
j_gene: TRBJ2-5
CDR3nt: TGTGCCTGGAGCGGGACTAGCGGAACGACCCAGTACTTC
CDR3aa: CAWSGTSGTTQYF

v_gene: TRBV28
abundance: NA
d_gene: NA
j_gene: TRBJ2-3
CDR3nt: TGTGCCAGCAGCGCCAACTCGGGTACGCAGTATTTT
CDR3aa: CASSANSGTQYF

v_gene: TRBV7-2
abundance: NA
d_gene: NA
j_gene: TRBJ2-1
CDR3nt: TGTGCCAGTCGCGTGCGGCTAGATACATTGAATGAGCAGTTCTTC
CDR3aa: CASRVRLDTLNEQFF

v_gene: TRBV30
abundance: few
d_gene: TRBD1
j_gene: TRBJ1-6
CDR3nt: TGTGCCTGGAGTTCGGGACAGGATAATTCACCCCTCCACTTT
CDR3aa: CAWSSGQDNSPLHF

v_gene: TRBV21-1
abundance: NA
d_gene: NA
j_gene: TRBJ1-4
CDR3nt: TGTGCCAGCAGCAAAGCAGAGGTGATTAATGAAAAACTGTTTTTT
CDR3aa: CASSKAEVINEKLFF

v_gene: TRBV2
abundance: NA
d_gene: NA
j_gene: TRBJ1-1
CDR3nt: TGTGCCAGCAGTGACGCGGTCGAGAACACTGAAGCTTTCTTT
CDR3aa: CASSDAVENTEAFF

v_gene: TRBV7-2
abundance: NA
d_gene: NA
j_gene: TRBJ1-6
CDR3nt: TGTGCCAGCAGCTTGGGGTCCCGAGGAGGGAAGCATAATTCACCCCTCCACTTT
CDR3aa: CASSLGSRGGKHNSPLHF

v_gene: TRBV30
abundance: once
d_gene: TRBD1
j_gene: TRBJ1-3
CDR3nt: TGTGCCTGGTCAGGACAGGCCTTCTCTGGAAACACCATATATTTT
CDR3aa: CAWSGQAFSGNTIYF

v_gene: TRBV5-6
abundance: NA
d_gene: NA
j_gene: TRBJ1-3
CDR3nt: TGTGCCAGCAGCCAAGACAGACGAAACACCATATATTTT
CDR3aa: CASSQDRRNTIYF